This T cell receptor beta chain was sequenced for a study of blood T cell repertoires in COVID-19. As for the study in general: Sites in the United States, Italy and Spain provided acute and convalescent COVID-19 samples.

V was clipped by 3 bases and J by 3 bases, with 11 bases between them. Germline V gives CDR1 MNHEY, CDR2 SMNVEV (reference sequence). This CDR3 is 14 amino acids long. The method was immunoSEQ multiplex PCR; TCRdb's version includes in-frame clones alone and lacks a portion of them. This table holds tens of thousands of clones, 84% found once. Sequenced: peripheral blood. The receptor was isolated from an older man with COVID-19, enrolled during active disease. V gene TRBV27 combines with J gene TRBJ1-2; tentative D call: TRBD1 (5 bases). The CDR3 is CASSFGAEDYGYTF. CDR3 bases: TGTGCCAGCAGTTTTGGGGCAGAGGACTATGGCTACACCTTC.